The clone carrying this T cell receptor (beta chain) was seen repeatedly, ten times or more. Antigen unknown. This sample was taken from a study of T cell repertoires in cytomegalovirus infection. About the study: Use of recently identified HLA-C-restricted and well-studied HLA-B-restricted CMV epitopes was part of the study.

A single record per CDR3 protein comes from TCRdb applying MiXCR to the reads. The data hold 900,000 to 950,000 distinct CDR3 sequences, with roughly 31% observed a single time. Whole-study findings and limits: Cumulative frequency (of public TCR beta family members) identified carriers of CMV plus the relevant HLA. HLA-C-restricted CMV-specific TCR beta clonotypes prevailed in the ex vivo response.

The CDR3 has 16 residues. J lost 4 bases, V lost 0 bases, and 4 bases had no gene match. CDR1 is MNHEY and CDR2 is SVGEGT in the germline V gene. Material: cultured CD8+ T cells from PBMCs, obtained from culture after CMV antigen stimulation. The V call is TRBV6-2 or TRBV6-3, the J call TRBJ2-1; 9 bases fit TRBD2. This receptor was obtained from a human donor in good health (CMV status not recorded). Some clones in this sample may be carry-over from other donors' samples. The CDR3 is CASSYSMLAGYNEQFF. In nucleotides, the CDR3 is TGTGCCAGCAGTTACTCGATGCTAGCGGGGTACAATGAGCAGTTCTTC.